Detailed here is one T cell receptor (beta chain). Authors' methods: Counts of nucleated cells, estimated from reference gene primer amplification, were obtained. Assay: immunoSEQ multiplex PCR; the TCRdb copy retains only in-frame clones and omits some. V and J calls plus clone size are reproduced from that table; the DNA served to infer D and trimming. The data contain 97,000 or so clones, 90% of them seen just once; the ten biggest clones take up less than 2%. The sample is drawn from a study of blood T cell repertoires in COVID-19. Study at large: Donors in the United States, Italy and Spain gave samples during acute or convalescent COVID-19. T cells, B-cell-depleted T cells, or PBMCs supplied cDNA or gDNA.

The CDR3 is 17 residues long. This clonotype was sampled from a man in his 60s with acute or convalescent COVID-19. The chain combines TRBV21-1 with TRBJ1-3; the D call TRBD1 from the table was never checked on the DNA. TRBV21-1 is deemed a pseudogene. Input material: peripheral blood. The CDR3 DNA follows: TGTGCCAGCAGCAAAGGATACGGCAGGGGATACGGAAACACCATATATTTT. Its protein product is CASSKGYGRGYGNTIYF.